This TCR beta chain was profiled in a study of T cells after yellow fever vaccination. General study results and limits: There was a possibility that FACS-sorted repertoires contained abundant clonotypes contaminating from the bulk population.

Unmatched junction bases numbered 8, after V lost 0 bases and J lost 5 bases. The CDR3 runs to 15 residues. From germline, CDR1 is DFQATT and CDR2 SNEGSKA (reference sequence). TCRdb reanalysed the 5' RACE reads using MiXCR and keeps one entry per CDR3 protein. The sample consists of roughly 500,000 distinct CDR3 sequences, 19% of them appearing once. This clonotype was recorded a few times. Its antigen is undetermined. The V call is TRBV20-1, the J call TRBJ2-5; TRBD1 agrees at 8 bases. This receptor was taken from a man aged 30 to 45 who received the YFV17D yellow fever vaccine. The sequencing used PBMCs, collected 15 days after the yellow fever booster vaccination. Here the CDR3 reads CSAREVRGRGETQYF. CDR3 nucleotides: TGCAGTGCTAGAGAGGTCAGGGGGCGCGGGGAGACCCAGTACTTC.